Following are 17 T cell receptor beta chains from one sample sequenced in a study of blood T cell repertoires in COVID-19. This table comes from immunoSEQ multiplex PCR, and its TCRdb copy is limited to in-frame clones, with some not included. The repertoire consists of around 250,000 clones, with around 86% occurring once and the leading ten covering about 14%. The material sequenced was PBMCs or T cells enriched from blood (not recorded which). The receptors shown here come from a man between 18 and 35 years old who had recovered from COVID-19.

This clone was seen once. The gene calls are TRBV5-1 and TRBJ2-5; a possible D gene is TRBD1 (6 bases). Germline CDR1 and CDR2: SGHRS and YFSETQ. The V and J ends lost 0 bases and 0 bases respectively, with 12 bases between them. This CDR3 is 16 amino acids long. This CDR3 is CASSLDLTGYQETQYF. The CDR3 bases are TGCGCCAGCAGCTTGGATCTAACAGGGTACCAAGAGACCCAGTACTTC.

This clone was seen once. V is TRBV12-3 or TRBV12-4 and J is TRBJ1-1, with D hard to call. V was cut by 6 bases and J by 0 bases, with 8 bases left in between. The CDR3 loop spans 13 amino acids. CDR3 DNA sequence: TGTGCCAGCAGCCAAATCCTGAACACTGAAGCTTTCTTT. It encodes CASSQILNTEAFF.

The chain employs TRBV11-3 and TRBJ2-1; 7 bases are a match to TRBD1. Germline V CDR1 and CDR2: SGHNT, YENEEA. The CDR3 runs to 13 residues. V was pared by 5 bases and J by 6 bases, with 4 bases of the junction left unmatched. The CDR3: CASSRTGVNEQFF. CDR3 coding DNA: TGTGCCAGCAGCCGAACAGGGGTCAATGAGCAGTTCTTC.

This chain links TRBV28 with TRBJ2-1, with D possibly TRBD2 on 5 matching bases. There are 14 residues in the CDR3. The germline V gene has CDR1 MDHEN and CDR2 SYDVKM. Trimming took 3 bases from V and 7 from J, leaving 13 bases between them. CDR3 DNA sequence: TGTGCCAGCAGTTTCTTAGCGATAATGAATGAGCAGTTCTTC. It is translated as CASSFLAIMNEQFF.

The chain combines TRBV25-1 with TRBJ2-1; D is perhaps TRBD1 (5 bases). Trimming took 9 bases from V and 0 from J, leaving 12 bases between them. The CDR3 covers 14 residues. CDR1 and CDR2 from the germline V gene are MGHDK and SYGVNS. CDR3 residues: CASLGDSSYNEQFF. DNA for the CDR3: TGTGCCAGTTTAGGGGATAGCTCCTACAATGAGCAGTTCTTC.

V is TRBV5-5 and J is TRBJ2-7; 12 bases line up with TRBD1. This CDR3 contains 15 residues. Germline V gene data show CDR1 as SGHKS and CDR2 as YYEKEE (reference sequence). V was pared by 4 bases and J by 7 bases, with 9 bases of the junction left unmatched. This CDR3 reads CASSPTGDRGQEQYF. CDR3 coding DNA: TGTGCCAGCAGCCCGACTGGGGACAGGGGGCAAGAGCAGTACTTC.

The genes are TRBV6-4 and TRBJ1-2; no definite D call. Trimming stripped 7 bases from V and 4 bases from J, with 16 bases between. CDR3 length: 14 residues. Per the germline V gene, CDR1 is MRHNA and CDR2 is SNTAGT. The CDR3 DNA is TGTGCCAGCACACCCGCACCGGGAGGCTATGGCTACACCTTC. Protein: CASTPAPGGYGYTF.

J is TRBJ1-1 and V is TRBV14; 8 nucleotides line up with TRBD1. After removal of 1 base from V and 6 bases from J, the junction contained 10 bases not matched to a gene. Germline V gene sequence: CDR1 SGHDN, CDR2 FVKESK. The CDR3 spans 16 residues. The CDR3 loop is CASSQGTGNFYAEAFF. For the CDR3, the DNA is TGTGCCAGCAGCCAAGGGACAGGGAACTTCTATGCTGAAGCTTTCTTT.

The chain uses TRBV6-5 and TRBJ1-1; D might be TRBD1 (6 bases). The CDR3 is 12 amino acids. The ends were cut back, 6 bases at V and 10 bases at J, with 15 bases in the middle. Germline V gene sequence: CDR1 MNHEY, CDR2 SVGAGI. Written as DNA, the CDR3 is TGTGCCAGCAGCCACGGACAGAACTCAGCTTTCTTT. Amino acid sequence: CASSHGQNSAFF.

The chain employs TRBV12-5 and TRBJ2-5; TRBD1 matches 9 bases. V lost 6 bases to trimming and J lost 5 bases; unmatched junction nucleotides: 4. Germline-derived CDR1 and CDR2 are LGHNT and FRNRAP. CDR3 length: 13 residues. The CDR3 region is CASGAGTGETQYF. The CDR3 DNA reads TGTGCTAGTGGAGCAGGGACAGGGGAGACCCAGTACTTC.

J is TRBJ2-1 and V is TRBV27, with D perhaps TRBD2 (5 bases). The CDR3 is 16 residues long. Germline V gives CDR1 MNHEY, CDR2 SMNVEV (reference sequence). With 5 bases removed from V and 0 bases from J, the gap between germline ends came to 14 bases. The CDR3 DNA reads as TGTGCCAGCAGTCCTCGGACTGCCAGCTCCTACAATGAGCAGTTCTTC. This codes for CASSPRTASSYNEQFF.

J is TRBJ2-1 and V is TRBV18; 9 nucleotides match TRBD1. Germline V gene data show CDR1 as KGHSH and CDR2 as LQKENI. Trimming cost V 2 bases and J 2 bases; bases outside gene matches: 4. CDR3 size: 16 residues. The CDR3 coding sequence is TGTGCCAGCTCACCAAGGACAGGGGTCCCCTACAATGAGCAGTTCTTC. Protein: CASSPRTGVPYNEQFF. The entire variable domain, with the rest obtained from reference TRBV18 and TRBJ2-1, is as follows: NAGVMQNPRHLVRRRGQEARLRCSPMKGHSHVYWYRQLPEEGLKFMVYLQKENIIDESGMPKERFSAEFPKEGPSILRIQQVVRGDSAAYFCASSPRTGVPYNEQFFGPGTRLTVL.

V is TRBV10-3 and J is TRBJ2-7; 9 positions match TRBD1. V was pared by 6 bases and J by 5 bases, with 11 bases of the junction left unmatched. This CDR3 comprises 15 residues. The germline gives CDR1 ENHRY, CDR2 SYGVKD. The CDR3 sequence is CAISGWTGDSNEQYF. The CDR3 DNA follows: TGTGCCATCAGCGGATGGACAGGGGATAGCAACGAGCAGTACTTC.

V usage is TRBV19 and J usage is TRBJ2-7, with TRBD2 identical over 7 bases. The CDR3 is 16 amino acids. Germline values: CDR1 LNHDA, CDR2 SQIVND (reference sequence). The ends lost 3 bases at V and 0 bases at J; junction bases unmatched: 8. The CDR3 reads CASSIGEGLHSYEQYF. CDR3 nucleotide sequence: TGTGCCAGTAGTATCGGGGAGGGCCTTCACTCCTACGAGCAGTACTTC.

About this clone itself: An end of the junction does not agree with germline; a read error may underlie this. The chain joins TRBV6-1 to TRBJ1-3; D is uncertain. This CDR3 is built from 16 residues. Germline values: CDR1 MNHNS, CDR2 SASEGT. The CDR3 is CASTEVWSFSGNTIYF. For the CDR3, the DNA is TGTGCCAGCACTGAAGTTTGGAGTTTCTCTGGAAACACCATATATTTT.

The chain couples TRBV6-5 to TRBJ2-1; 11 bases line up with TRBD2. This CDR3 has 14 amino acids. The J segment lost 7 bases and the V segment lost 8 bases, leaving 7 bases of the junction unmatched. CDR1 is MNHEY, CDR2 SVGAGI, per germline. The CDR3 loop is CASGSLAGENEQFF. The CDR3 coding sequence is TGTGCCAGCGGTTCACTAGCGGGGGAGAATGAGCAGTTCTTC.

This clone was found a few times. The CDR3 nucleotides are TGTGCCAGCAGATTGGACTACCCTGGTGGGGAGCTGTTTTTT. Residues: CASRLDYPGGELFF. The chain joins TRBV6-5 to TRBJ2-2, with D possibly matching TRBD2 (6 bases). This CDR3 has 14 amino acids. Trimming pared 6 bases from V and 8 bases from J, leaving 16 bases between. Germline V gene data show CDR1 as MNHEY and CDR2 as SVGAGI.